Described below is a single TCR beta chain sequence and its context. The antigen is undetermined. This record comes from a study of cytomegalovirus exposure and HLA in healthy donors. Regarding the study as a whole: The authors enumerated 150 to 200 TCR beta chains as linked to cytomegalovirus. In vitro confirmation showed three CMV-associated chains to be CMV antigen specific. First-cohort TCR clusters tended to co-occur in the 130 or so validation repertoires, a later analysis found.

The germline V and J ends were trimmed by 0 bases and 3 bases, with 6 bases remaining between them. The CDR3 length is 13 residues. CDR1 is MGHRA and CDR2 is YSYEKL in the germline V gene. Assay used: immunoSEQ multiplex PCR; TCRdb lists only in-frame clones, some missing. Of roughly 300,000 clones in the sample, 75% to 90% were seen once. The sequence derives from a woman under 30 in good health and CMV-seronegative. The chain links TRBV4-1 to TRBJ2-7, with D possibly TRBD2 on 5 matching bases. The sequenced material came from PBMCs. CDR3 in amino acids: CASSQDRDYEQYF. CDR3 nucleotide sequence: TGCGCCAGCAGCCAAGATCGGGACTACGAGCAGTACTTC.